The 18 T cell receptor beta chains below come from one sample, sequenced in a study of T cells in Graves' hyperthyroidism and ophthalmopathy. Template material for amplifying TCR beta CDR3 regions consisted of RNA transcripts. First-round RT-PCR with HTBI primers amplified the TCR CDR3 region. Each CDR3 protein gets one entry after TCRdb re-called the multiplex PCR reads with MiXCR. The repertoire holds around 540,000 distinct CDR3 sequences, 40% to 55% seen once, with about 8.2% in the top ten. The source material was peripheral blood or thyroid tissue (not recorded which). These receptors all come from a young woman with Graves' hyperthyroidism.

This chain joins TRBV20-1 and TRBJ1-2; possible D gene TRBD1, 5 bases. CDR1 is DFQATT and CDR2 is SNEGSKA in the germline V gene (reference sequence). The CDR3 is 15 residues long. V lost 6 bases to trimming and J lost 0 bases, with 17 bases between them. This CDR3 reads CSALGWQGANYGYTF. The DNA for the CDR3 is TGCAGTGCACTGGGGTGGCAGGGAGCTAACTATGGCTACACCTTC.

The chain recombines TRBV11-2 with TRBJ1-2; maybe TRBD1 (5 bases). This CDR3 contains 16 residues. Trimming pared 5 bases from V and 4 bases from J, leaving 20 bases between. The V gene's germline CDR1 is SGHAT and CDR2 FQNNGV. The CDR3 is CASSPIKGRGIYGYTF. CDR3 bases: TGTGCCAGCAGCCCGATAAAGGGGCGTGGGATCTATGGCTACACCTTC. The full variable domain, rest sourced from reference TRBV11-2 and TRBJ1-2, is EAGVAQSPRYKIIEKRQSVAFWCNPISGHATLYWYQQILGQGPKLLIQFQNNGVVDDSQLPKDRFSAERLKGVDSTLKIQPAKLEDSAVYLCASSPIKGRGIYGYTFGSGTRLTVV.

This clonotype has at least ten counts. The J gene is TRBJ2-5, the V gene TRBV10-3; 9 bases align to TRBD1. V gave up 4 bases and J gave up 2 bases; unmatched junction bases: 11. Germline-derived CDR1 and CDR2 are ENHRY and SYGVKD. The CDR3 is 17 residues long. In DNA, the CDR3 is TGTGCCATCAGTGCCCCGGGACAGGGAGGCGGGCAAGAGACCCAGTACTTC. This encodes CAISAPGQGGGQETQYF.

The chain joins TRBV29-1 to TRBJ2-7; D possibly matches TRBD1 or TRBD2 (6 bases each). The CDR3 is made up of 16 amino acids. Germline values: CDR1 SQVTM, CDR2 ANQGSEA. V was shortened by 2 bases and J by 3 bases, with 20 bases between the two germline ends. The CDR3 region is CSVEFPGASRGYEQYF. CDR3 coding DNA: TGCAGCGTTGAATTCCCGGGGGCTAGTAGGGGCTACGAGCAGTACTTC.

Regarding this clonotype: No conserved phenylalanine or tryptophan is present at the end of the CDR3, so a read error is the likely explanation. Because the CDR3's place on the DNA is in doubt, the DNA is left out and the CDR3 is given as listed by TCRdb. The gene calls are TRBV7-2 and TRBJ2-5; the DNA was not used to check the table's D call, TRBD2. Both ends counted, the CDR3 spans 10 residues. Germline loops: CDR1 SGHTA, CDR2 FQGNSA. The CDR3 region is CASSPSGGQV.

This clonotype was observed at least ten times. The V gene is TRBV20-1, the J gene TRBJ2-7; 11 bases are a match to TRBD2. The CDR3 is 14 residues long. Germline V gives CDR1 DFQATT, CDR2 SNEGSKA (reference sequence). The junction had 9 bases not matched to a gene; V was cut back by 5 bases and J by 6 bases. Here the CDR3 reads CSAQLSGRASEQYF. In nucleotides, the CDR3 is TGCAGTGCTCAGCTTAGCGGGAGGGCCTCCGAGCAGTACTTC.

The V and J genes are TRBV19 and TRBJ1-2, with D perhaps matching TRBD1 (5 bases). The V end lost 7 bases, the J end lost 3 bases, and 9 bases lay between the germline ends. Germline lookup yields CDR1 LNHDA and CDR2 SQIVND (reference sequence). CDR3 length: 12 amino acids. Here the CDR3 DNA reads TGTGCCAGTACCGGGGCCTACTATGGCTACACCTTC. As protein: CASTGAYYGYTF.

This clonotype was observed a few times. The chain joins TRBV5-6 to TRBJ2-2, with 7 bases fitting TRBD2. Germline V gene data show CDR1 as SGHDT and CDR2 as YYEEEE. The V segment lost 7 bases and the J segment 8 bases; nucleotides outside the gene matches: 8. CDR3 length: 13 residues. The CDR3 reads CASRAGFEGELFF. In DNA, the CDR3 is TGTGCCAGCCGAGCGGGGTTCGAAGGGGAGCTGTTTTTT. The full variable domain, its missing parts supplied by reference TRBV5-6 and TRBJ2-2, is DAGVTQSPTHLIKTRGQQVTLRCSPKSGHDTVSWYQQALGQGPQFIFQYYEEEERQRGNFPDRFSGHQFPNYSSELNVNALLLGDSALYLCASRAGFEGELFFGEGSRLTVL.

This chain uses TRBV2 with TRBJ2-7; TRBD1 matches 12 bases. Germline CDR1 and CDR2: SNHLY and FYNNEI. The CDR3 spans 15 residues. V dropped 6 bases and J dropped 7; count of bases not matched to a gene: 10. The CDR3: CASRAPGQGAGEQYF. The CDR3 DNA reads TGTGCCAGCAGGGCACCGGGACAGGGGGCCGGGGAGCAGTACTTC.

Of note for this clonotype: Because it lacks the conserved phenylalanine or tryptophan at the end, this CDR3 is likely a read error. Because the CDR3's place on the DNA is in doubt, the DNA is left out and the CDR3 is given as listed by TCRdb. CDR3 region: CAISEFGGAP. The chain uses TRBV10-3 and TRBJ2-7; the table's TRBD1 call for D was not verified on the DNA. The CDR3 spans 10 amino acids, including both terminal residues. The V gene's germline CDR1 is ENHRY and CDR2 SYGVKD.

There are a few counts of this clonotype. The chain links TRBV15 to TRBJ2-2, with a weak D call TRBD1 (6 bases). Germline-derived CDR1 and CDR2 are LNHNV and YYDKDF (reference sequence). V lost 7 bases and J 0 bases, leaving 9 bases between the germline ends. The CDR3 spans 14 residues. The CDR3 loop reads CATTGASNTGELFF. Written as DNA, the CDR3 is TGTGCCACCACAGGGGCGTCGAACACCGGGGAGCTGTTTTTT.

The rearrangement joins TRBV7-2 to TRBJ1-4; D is perhaps TRBD1 (6 bases). From germline, CDR1 is SGHTA and CDR2 FQGNSA. V shed 5 bases and J shed 10 bases, with 20 bases lying between them. The CDR3 runs 15 residues. The CDR3 here is CASSPAGQPGGKLFF. The CDR3 region has the DNA TGTGCCAGCAGCCCGGCTGGACAGCCAGGCGGAAAACTGTTTTTT.

Concerning this clonotype: The junction and the germline gene differ at one end; a read error may be behind it. This chain links TRBV29-1 with TRBJ2-6, with TRBD1 matching over 12 bases. This CDR3 region has 14 residues. Germline lookup yields CDR1 SQVTM and CDR2 ANQGSEA. CDR3 region: CSVDDGTGGGTEAF. The CDR3 bases are TGCAGCGTTGACGACGGGACAGGGGGCGGCACTGAAGCTTTC.

The J gene is TRBJ2-7, the V gene TRBV7-6; no clear D gene. Deletions cut 5 bases from V and 1 base from J, with 12 bases between. The CDR3 contains 14 residues. Germline loops: CDR1 SGHVS, CDR2 FNYEAQ. DNA for the CDR3: TGTGCCAGCAGCCTAAATAGGGATTCCTACGAGCAGTACTTC. Translated: CASSLNRDSYEQYF.

This clonotype was seen more than once but under ten times. Given a much more abundant clone one base away, this may be a read error. The chain recombines TRBV29-1 with TRBJ1-1; TRBD1 matches at 10 bases. The junction had 5 bases not matched to a gene; V was cut back by 7 bases and J by 3 bases. The CDR3 runs to 13 residues. CDR1 SQVTM and CDR2 ANQGSEA come from the germline V gene. CDR3 DNA: TGCAGCGCAGCCGGGACAGGGGACACTGAAGCTTTCTTT. Translated, it gives CSAAGTGDTEAFF.

Comment on this clonotype: A much larger clone differs from this one at a single base, so this may be a read error. In DNA, the CDR3 is TGTGCCAGGGATAACAGCTCCACCTACGAGCAGTACTTC. It translates to CARDNSSTYEQYF. The gene calls are TRBV25-1 and TRBJ2-7; no clear D gene. Germline assignment: CDR1 MGHDK and CDR2 SYGVNS. Trimming pared 9 bases from V and 2 bases from J, leaving 14 bases between. This CDR3 is built from 13 residues.

In DNA form, the CDR3 reads TGTGCCAGCAGCGTAGCCTACGGGACAGGGGGCGGAAACACCATATATTTT. This translates into CASSVAYGTGGGNTIYF. The chain carries TRBV9 and TRBJ1-3; TRBD1 aligns across 12 bases. Looked up from germline, CDR1 is SGDLS and CDR2 is YYNGEE. This CDR3 contains 17 residues. The junction had 5 bases not matched to a gene; V was cut back by 0 bases and J by 4 bases.

Concerning this clonotype: A much larger clone differs by one base, so this may be a read error. This rearrangement joins TRBV7-9 to TRBJ1-5; D gene unclear. Germline V gene data show CDR1 as SEHNR and CDR2 as FQNEAQ (reference sequence). The length of the CDR3 is 13 residues. Trimming shortened V by 10 bases and J by 6 bases, and 16 bases separated the two germline ends. CDR3 protein: CAISESRAQPQHF. The CDR3 nucleotides are TGTGCCATCAGTGAGTCGAGGGCTCAGCCCCAGCATTTT.